This T cell receptor (beta chain) was retrieved from a study of blood T cell repertoires in COVID-19. About the study: The cDNA or gDNA used as material had been derived from T cells, B-cell-depleted T cells, or PBMCs.

During active infection, Seattle patients enrolled and were then monitored through disease. TCRdb's copy holds only in-frame clones and misses some; the assay was immunoSEQ multiplex PCR. Of some 300,000 clones in the sample, 75% to 90% were seen once. The V and J ends lost 3 bases and 8 bases respectively, with 10 bases between them. The CDR3 consists of 13 residues. The sequence derives from a woman between 70 and 85 years old with COVID-19, enrolled during active disease. Sample: peripheral blood. This chain joins TRBV12-3 or TRBV12-4 and TRBJ1-4; D call uncertain. The CDR3 DNA reads TGTGCCAGCAGTTTCAGAGGAGCGGAAAAACTGTTTTTT. It yields the protein CASSFRGAEKLFF.